The 27 T cell receptor beta chains reported below all come from one sample, sequenced in a study of identical twins. TCRdb reanalysed the 5' RACE reads using MiXCR and keeps one entry per CDR3 protein. Of under 350,000 distinct CDR3 sequences detected, nearly 9.5% appear once; the ten largest clones hold approximately 6.6%. Separately, the same data were catalogued under a study of yellow fever vaccine responses in identical twins.

Material for sequencing was CD8+ T cells sorted from blood. These receptors were obtained from a woman aged 18 to 35 in good health.

Regarding this clonotype: The germline gene is not matched at one end of the junction; a read error may be the cause. The chain uses TRBV24-1 and TRBJ2-2; tentative D call: TRBD2 (6 bases). CDR1 is KGHDR, CDR2 SFDVKD, per germline. The CDR3 is 13 residues long. The DNA of the CDR3 is TGTGCCACCAGTGATTTACGGGGCGGGGAGCTGGTTTTT. Amino acid sequence: CATSDLRGGELVF.

This clonotype was counted only a few times. In nucleotides, the CDR3 is TGCAGTGCTAGAGCGGGACTCTCGAGCTCCTACAATGAGCAGTTCTTC. It encodes CSARAGLSSSYNEQFF. V usage is TRBV20-1 and J usage is TRBJ2-1; D may be TRBD2 (6 bases). With 1 base removed from V and 0 bases from J, the gap between germline ends came to 13 bases. Per the germline V gene, CDR1 is DFQATT and CDR2 is SNEGSKA (reference sequence). The CDR3 is 16 residues long.

This clonotype was seen more than once but under ten times. The rearrangement uses TRBV20-1 and TRBJ2-1; 10 bases line up with TRBD2. The CDR3 contains 17 residues. The V segment lost 6 bases and the J segment 4 bases; nucleotides outside the gene matches: 15. Germline V gene lookup returns CDR1 DFQATT and CDR2 SNEGSKA (reference sequence). In nucleotides, the CDR3 is TGCAGTGCAAAAGAGGCGGCTAGCGGGAGTGTTTACAATGAGCAGTTCTTC. The encoded protein is CSAKEAASGSVYNEQFF.

The rearrangement joins TRBV5-5 to TRBJ2-3; 7 positions match TRBD1. V trimming: 3 bases; J trimming: 4 bases; junction bases outside the gene matches: 14. The CDR3 is 17 amino acids. Germline lookup yields CDR1 SGHKS and CDR2 YYEKEE (reference sequence). The CDR3 spells CASSSHDSRTGPDTQYF. As DNA, the CDR3 is TGTGCCAGCAGCTCCCACGACTCCCGGACAGGACCAGATACGCAGTATTTT.

There are many counts of this clonotype. This sequence joins TRBV4-1 and TRBJ2-1, with 12 bases fitting TRBD1. CDR1 and CDR2 (germline): MGHRA, YSYEKL. The CDR3 consists of 17 residues. V shed 2 bases, J shed 9 bases, and the junction held 11 bases outside the gene matches. CDR3: CASSQILGDRGRGEQFF. The CDR3 DNA reads TGCGCCAGCAGCCAAATCCTAGGGGACAGGGGGCGAGGTGAGCAGTTCTTC.

The gene calls are TRBV7-2 and TRBJ2-7; 10 bases fit TRBD1. The V gene's germline CDR1 is SGHTA and CDR2 FQGNSA. The CDR3 has 14 amino acids. Trimming at V came to 2 bases and at J to 6 bases, leaving 4 bases not matched to a gene. The CDR3 reads CASSLWDRGGEQYF. The DNA of the CDR3 is TGTGCCAGCAGCTTATGGGACAGGGGAGGCGAGCAGTACTTC.

CDR3 DNA: TGCGCCAGCAGCCAAGATCGGTGGGACAGGGGGTACGAGCAGTACTTC. This gives the protein CASSQDRWDRGYEQYF. This sequence joins TRBV4-3 and TRBJ2-7; 11 bases fit TRBD1. Unmatched junction bases numbered 5, after V lost 0 bases and J lost 4 bases. CDR1 and CDR2 from the germline V gene are LGHNA and YSLEER. The CDR3 sequence is 16 residues long.

This clonotype has ten or more counts. The rearrangement uses TRBV28 and TRBJ1-1; a weak D match, TRBD1 (6 bases). The CDR3 has 15 residues. The germline V gene encodes CDR1 MDHEN and CDR2 SYDVKM. V was shortened by 9 bases and J by 1 base, with 18 bases between the two germline ends. The CDR3 DNA is TGTGCCAGTAAAGCCTTGGACAGATCGAACACTGAAGCTTTCTTT. This gives the protein CASKALDRSNTEAFF.

At least ten counts were recorded for this clonotype. V gene TRBV20-1 combines with J gene TRBJ2-1, with a weak D call TRBD2 (5 bases). V dropped 7 bases and J dropped 4 bases, with 23 bases sitting between them. Germline values: CDR1 DFQATT, CDR2 SNEGSKA (reference sequence). The CDR3 totals 16 residues. CDR3 protein: CSETHAGERIYNEQFF. The DNA for the CDR3 is TGCAGTGAGACCCACGCCGGGGAGCGGATTTACAATGAGCAGTTCTTC.

The chain carries TRBV7-9 and TRBJ2-1, with TRBD2 identical over 11 bases. The trim removed 5 bases at V and 9 bases at J, leaving 9 bases unmatched. The CDR3 runs to 15 residues. Germline lookup yields CDR1 SEHNR and CDR2 FQNEAQ (reference sequence). The CDR3 reads CASSELAGVFFEQFF. Written as DNA, the CDR3 is TGTGCCAGCAGCGAACTAGCGGGAGTTTTCTTTGAGCAGTTCTTC. Based on the CDR3 plus reference TRBV7-9 and TRBJ2-1, the full variable domain is DTGVSQNPRHKITKRGQNVTFRCDPISEHNRLYWYRQTLGQGPEFLTYFQNEAQLEKSRLLSDRFSAERPKGSFSTLEIQRTEQGDSAMYLCASSELAGVFFEQFFGPGTRLTVL.

This clonotype was recorded at least ten times. The V gene is TRBV28, the J gene TRBJ2-1; 9 bases align to TRBD1. Germline V gene data show CDR1 as MDHEN and CDR2 as SYDVKM. The CDR3 runs 16 residues. V shed 5 bases, J shed 6 bases, and the junction held 11 bases outside the gene matches. The CDR3 here is CASSPERDREGNEQFF. The CDR3 bases are TGTGCCAGCAGTCCAGAGAGGGACAGGGAGGGCAATGAGCAGTTCTTC.

This clonotype came up many times. The rearrangement uses TRBV12-3 or TRBV12-4 and TRBJ2-2, with D possibly matching TRBD1 (5 bases). Trimming cost V 4 bases and J 4 bases, with 13 bases left between them. The CDR3 contains 15 residues. The CDR3 reads CASSWGPGSTGELFF. As DNA, the CDR3 is TGTGCCAGCAGTTGGGGCCCAGGGTCCACCGGGGAGCTGTTTTTT.

This clonotype was seen a few times. The chain is built from TRBV7-9 and TRBJ2-3, with 9 bases lining up with TRBD2. The CDR3 totals 16 residues. V trimming: 4 bases; J trimming: 6 bases; junction bases outside the gene matches: 11. Germline CDR1 is SEHNR and CDR2 is FQNEAQ (reference sequence). The CDR3 sequence is CASSSQLAGLEDTQYF. Here the CDR3 DNA reads TGTGCCAGCAGCTCACAACTAGCGGGCCTCGAGGATACGCAGTATTTT. Drawing the rest from reference TRBV7-9 and TRBJ2-3, the complete variable domain is DTGVSQNPRHKITKRGQNVTFRCDPISEHNRLYWYRQTLGQGPEFLTYFQNEAQLEKSRLLSDRFSAERPKGSFSTLEIQRTEQGDSAMYLCASSSQLAGLEDTQYFGPGTRLTVL.

This clonotype was counted at least ten times. The V and J genes are TRBV15 and TRBJ2-2, with a tentative D call TRBD1 (6 bases). This CDR3 is built from 16 residues. V was pared by 5 bases and J by 4 bases, with 17 bases between. Germline assignment: CDR1 LNHNV and CDR2 YYDKDF (reference sequence). The CDR3 coding sequence is TGTGCCACCAGCCTTAAACAGGGTGGCGTCACCGGGGAGCTGTTTTTT. Translation gives CATSLKQGGVTGELFF.

This sequence joins TRBV6-5 and TRBJ2-2; D possibly corresponds to TRBD2 (5 bases). With 1 base removed from V and 1 base from J, the gap between germline ends came to 10 bases. This CDR3 is 16 amino acids long. The germline gives CDR1 MNHEY, CDR2 SVGAGI. CDR3 nucleotide sequence: TGTGCCAGCAGTTACTGGAGGAACCAGAACACCGGGGAGCTGTTTTTT. Translation gives CASSYWRNQNTGELFF.

This clonotype appeared many times. The chain combines TRBV6-5 with TRBJ1-5, with 7 bases identical to TRBD1. V lost 4 bases, J lost 6 bases, and 6 bases stayed unmatched. From germline, CDR1 is MNHEY and CDR2 SVGAGI. This CDR3 is built from 14 residues. As DNA, the CDR3 is TGTGCCAGCAGTTCCGACAGGGAACCTCAGCCCCAGCATTTT. Its protein product is CASSSDREPQPQHF.

This clonotype was recorded a few times. V and J are TRBV20-1 and TRBJ2-5, with D unclear. This CDR3 region has 12 residues. Germline assignment: CDR1 DFQATT and CDR2 SNEGSKA (reference sequence). Trimming removed 4 bases at V and 2 bases at J, with 8 bases between. In DNA form, the CDR3 reads TGCAGTGCTAACGGAGAACAAGAGACCCAGTACTTC. Amino acid sequence: CSANGEQETQYF.

This clonotype was picked up one time. This may come from a read error, since a much larger clone is one base off. The chain couples TRBV25-1 to TRBJ2-5; D tentatively fits TRBD1 or TRBD2 (6 bases each). The CDR3 totals 15 residues. Per the germline V gene, CDR1 is MGHDK and CDR2 is SYGVNS. DNA of the CDR3: TGTGCCAGCAGTGAATATGGGACACCGGGGGAGACCGAGTACTTC. Translation: CASSEYGTPGETEYF.

This clonotype has at least ten counts. The chain couples TRBV10-3 to TRBJ2-7; D is perhaps TRBD1 (6 bases). Germline V lookup: CDR1 ENHRY, CDR2 SYGVKD. The CDR3 is 12 amino acids. Trimming cost V 2 bases and J 6 bases, with 8 bases left between them. For the CDR3, the DNA is TGTGCCATCAGTGAGCAGGGGCTCGAGCAGTACTTC. Amino acids: CAISEQGLEQYF.

This clonotype was observed at least ten times. J is TRBJ2-7 and V is TRBV20-1, with 7 bases matching TRBD2. The CDR3 length is 15 residues. With 0 bases clipped from V and 0 bases from J, the junction kept 5 bases outside the gene matches. The germline V gene has CDR1 DFQATT and CDR2 SNEGSKA (reference sequence). CDR3 DNA: TGCAGTGCTAGAGATTTCGGGGGGAGCTCCTACGAGCAGTACTTC. Translated, it gives CSARDFGGSSYEQYF.

The gene calls are TRBV23-1 and TRBJ2-1; 7 positions agree with TRBD2. TRBV23-1 is given ORF status, its function remaining uncertain. CDR3 length: 16 residues. V dropped 6 bases and J dropped 5; count of bases not matched to a gene: 13. The CDR3 nucleotides read TGCGCCAGCAGCCTGGAAAGGGCGGGAGCGGACAATGAGCAGTTCTTC. Translating it yields CASSLERAGADNEQFF.

J is TRBJ2-5 and V is TRBV4-3; 7 bases agree with TRBD2. The junction had 4 bases not matched to a gene; V was cut back by 4 bases and J by 2 bases. The CDR3 sequence is 14 residues long. CDR1 and CDR2 from the germline V gene are LGHNA and YSLEER. CDR3 coding DNA: TGCGCCAGCAGCCCGGACGGGGGGCAAGAGACCCAGTACTTC. This sequence encodes CASSPDGGQETQYF.

The V call is TRBV29-1, the J call TRBJ2-7; the D gene could be TRBD1 or TRBD2 (5 bases each). Trimming cost V 0 bases and J 1 base, with 13 bases left between them. This CDR3 region has 15 residues. Germline values: CDR1 SQVTM, CDR2 ANQGSEA. The CDR3 nucleotides read TGCAGCGTTGAAGATCCTGAAGGGGAGTCCTACGAGCAGTACTTC. This encodes CSVEDPEGESYEQYF.

This clonotype was detected a few times. The gene calls are TRBV4-3 and TRBJ2-7; TRBD1 or TRBD2 may be the D gene (5 bases each). In germline, CDR1 is LGHNA, CDR2 YSLEER. V was trimmed by 0 bases and J by 3 bases, leaving 12 bases between them. This CDR3 comprises 15 residues. The CDR3 sequence: CASSQDPGLGYEQYF. The CDR3 nucleotides read TGCGCCAGCAGCCAAGATCCGGGGCTTGGCTACGAGCAGTACTTC.

J is TRBJ2-1 and V is TRBV5-1; D gene ambiguous. V lost 0 bases and J lost 4, with 11 bases in between. The CDR3 totals 15 residues. Germline V lookup: CDR1 SGHRS, CDR2 YFSETQ. The CDR3 loop reads CASSLAPDPYNEQFF. Here the CDR3 DNA reads TGCGCCAGCAGCTTGGCCCCGGATCCATACAATGAGCAGTTCTTC.

In its sample, this clonotype was seen a few times. The rearrangement joins TRBV20-1 to TRBJ2-3; 8 nucleotides agree with TRBD2. CDR3 size: 16 residues. CDR1 and CDR2 (germline): DFQATT, SNEGSKA (reference sequence). The trim removed 1 base at V and 1 base at J, leaving 7 bases unmatched. CDR3 loop: CSARGGTSGGTDTQYF. DNA of the CDR3: TGCAGTGCTAGAGGGGGCACTAGCGGCGGCACAGATACGCAGTATTTT.

This clonotype came up many times. V usage is TRBV29-1 and J usage is TRBJ1-2; 7 nucleotides agree with TRBD1. Germline CDR1 and CDR2: SQVTM and ANQGSEA. CDR3 length: 12 amino acids. V lost 7 bases, J lost 5 bases, and 7 bases stayed unmatched. The CDR3 DNA is TGCAGCGGAAACCTGGGACAGTATGGCTACACCTTC. Translated, it gives CSGNLGQYGYTF.